This is a list of T cell receptor beta chains from one sample in a study of control samples from healthy donors and cancer patients. The protocol was immunoSEQ multiplex PCR, while the TCRdb copy is restricted to in-frame clones and leaves out a portion. Seen here are about 180,000 clones, roughly 92% observed once, and the top ten hold approximately 1.4%. Sequencing used blood. Every receptor here comes from a man aged 25-40 years in good health. The CDR3 runs from the conserved cysteine through the conserved F or W. A D gene is named only where the DNA matches it firmly. Size values are once, few and many counts, or a class for expanded clones, and some rows have none.

D gene	V gene	clone size	J gene	CDR3 DNA	CDR3 protein
-	TRBV2	-	TRBJ2-7	TGTGCCAGCAGCTCCGACAGCTACGAGCAGTACTTC	CASSSDSYEQYF
-	TRBV19	-	TRBJ2-3	TGTGCCAGTAGTATGGGAATAGATACGCAGTATTTT	CASSMGIDTQYF
-	TRBV19	-	TRBJ1-5	TGTGCCAGTAGTATAGAGGGAGACCAGCAGCCCCAGCATTTT	CASSIEGDQQPQHF
-	TRBV2	-	TRBJ1-2	TGTGCCAGCAGTGAAGTGGGCGGCTACACCTTC	CASSEVGGYTF
-	TRBV27	-	TRBJ2-1	TGTGCCAGCGGGGGAGACGGAACTTACAATGAGCAGTTCTTC	CASGGDGTYNEQFF
TRBD2	TRBV27	-	TRBJ2-2	TGTGCCAGCAGACACAGACTAGCGGGGGGCACCGGGGAGCTGTTTTTT	CASRHRLAGGTGELFF
-	TRBV3-1/TRBV3-2	-	TRBJ1-3	TGTGCCAGCAGCCAAGCTGGGTACAGGGAGAGAAACACCATATATTTT	CASSQAGYRERNTIYF
-	TRBV7-8	-	TRBJ2-7	TGTGCCAGCAGCTCGCATAGCGGTAGCCCCTACGAGCAGTACTTC	CASSSHSGSPYEQYF
-	TRBV19	once	TRBJ1-5	TGTGCCAGTAGTAGAGCCGGGACGGGCAATCAGCCCCAGCATTTT	CASSRAGTGNQPQHF
-	TRBV4-1	few	TRBJ2-2	TGCGCCAGCAGCAAGATCCGAGGGTCCGGGGAGCTGTTTTTT	CASSKIRGSGELFF
-	TRBV15	-	TRBJ1-1	TGTGCCACCAGCAGACAGGAGAACACTGAAGCTTTCTTT	CATSRQENTEAFF